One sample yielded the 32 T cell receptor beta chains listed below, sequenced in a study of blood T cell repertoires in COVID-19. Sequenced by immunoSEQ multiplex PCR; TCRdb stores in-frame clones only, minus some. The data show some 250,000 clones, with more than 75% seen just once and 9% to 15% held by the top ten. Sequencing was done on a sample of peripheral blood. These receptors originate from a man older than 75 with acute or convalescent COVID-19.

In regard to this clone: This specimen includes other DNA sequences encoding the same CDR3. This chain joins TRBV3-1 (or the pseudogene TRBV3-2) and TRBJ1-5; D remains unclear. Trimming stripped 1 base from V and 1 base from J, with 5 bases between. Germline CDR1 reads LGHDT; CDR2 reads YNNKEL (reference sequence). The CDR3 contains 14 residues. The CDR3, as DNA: TGTGCCAGCAGCCAAGCACTAAGCAATCAGCCCCAGCATTTT. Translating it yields CASSQALSNQPQHF.

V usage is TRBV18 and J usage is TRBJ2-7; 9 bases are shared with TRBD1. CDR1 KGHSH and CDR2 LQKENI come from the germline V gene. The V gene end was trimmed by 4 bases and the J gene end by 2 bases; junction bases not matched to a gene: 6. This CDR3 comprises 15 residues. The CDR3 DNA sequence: TGTGCCAGCTCACAAGGGACAGGGTCTCCCTACGAGCAGTACTTC. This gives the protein CASSQGTGSPYEQYF.

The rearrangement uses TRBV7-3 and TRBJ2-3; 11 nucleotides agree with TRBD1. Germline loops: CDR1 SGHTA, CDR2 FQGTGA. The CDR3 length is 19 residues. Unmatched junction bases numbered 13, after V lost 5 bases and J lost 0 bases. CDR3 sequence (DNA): TGTGCCAGCAGCCCGGGGACAGGGGGGCCGGTATTTAGCACAGATACGCAGTATTTT. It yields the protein CASSPGTGGPVFSTDTQYF.

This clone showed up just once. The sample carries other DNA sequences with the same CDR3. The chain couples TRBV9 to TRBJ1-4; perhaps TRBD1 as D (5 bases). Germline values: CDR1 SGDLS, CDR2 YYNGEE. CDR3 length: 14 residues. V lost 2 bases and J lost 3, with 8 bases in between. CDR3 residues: CASSVKGANEKLFF. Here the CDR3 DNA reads TGTGCCAGCAGCGTTAAAGGGGCTAATGAAAAACTGTTTTTT. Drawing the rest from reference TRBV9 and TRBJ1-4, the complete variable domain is DSGVTQTPKHLITATGQRVTLRCSPRSGDLSVYWYQQSLDQGLQFLIQYYNGEERAKGNILERFSAQQFPDLHSELNLSSLELGDSALYFCASSVKGANEKLFFGSGTQLSVL.

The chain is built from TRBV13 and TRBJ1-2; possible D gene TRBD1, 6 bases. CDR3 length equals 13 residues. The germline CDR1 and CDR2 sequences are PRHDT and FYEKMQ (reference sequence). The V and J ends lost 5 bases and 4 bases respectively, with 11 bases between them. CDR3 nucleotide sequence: TGTGCCAGCAGCCAACAGGGATCCTATGGCTACACCTTC. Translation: CASSQQGSYGYTF.

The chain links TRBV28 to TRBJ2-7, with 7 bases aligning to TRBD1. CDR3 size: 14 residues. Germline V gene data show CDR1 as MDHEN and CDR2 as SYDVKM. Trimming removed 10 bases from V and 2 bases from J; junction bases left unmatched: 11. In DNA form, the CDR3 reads TGTGCCACCATGCACGACAGGGCCCCCTACGAGCAGTACTTC. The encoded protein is CATMHDRAPYEQYF.

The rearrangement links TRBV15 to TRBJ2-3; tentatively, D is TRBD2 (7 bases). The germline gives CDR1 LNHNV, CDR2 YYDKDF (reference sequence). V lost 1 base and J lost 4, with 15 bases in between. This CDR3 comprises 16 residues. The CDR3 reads CATSRGGAGVPDTQYF. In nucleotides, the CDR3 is TGTGCCACCAGCAGAGGGGGGGCGGGAGTGCCAGATACGCAGTATTTT.

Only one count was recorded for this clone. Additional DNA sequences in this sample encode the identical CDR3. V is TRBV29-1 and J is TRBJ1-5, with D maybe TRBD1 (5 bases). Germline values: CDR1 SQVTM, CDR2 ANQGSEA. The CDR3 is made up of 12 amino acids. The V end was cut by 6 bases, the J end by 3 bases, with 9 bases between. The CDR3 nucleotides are TGCAGCGTCGGTGGGGCCAATCAGCCCCAGCATTTT. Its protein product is CSVGGANQPQHF.

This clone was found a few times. The CDR3 here is CASSDGGNQPQHF. The CDR3 DNA reads as TGTGCCAGCAGTGACGGGGGGAATCAGCCCCAGCATTTT. The rearrangement links TRBV28 to TRBJ1-5; D possibly corresponds to TRBD1 (5 bases). Germline V gene lookup returns CDR1 MDHEN and CDR2 SYDVKM. V lost 5 bases and J lost 4, with 9 bases in between. The CDR3 is 13 amino acids.

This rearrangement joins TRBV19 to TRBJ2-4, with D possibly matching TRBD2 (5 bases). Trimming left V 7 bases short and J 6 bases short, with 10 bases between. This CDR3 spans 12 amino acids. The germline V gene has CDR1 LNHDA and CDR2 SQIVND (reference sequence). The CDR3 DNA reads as TGTGCCAGTATCGGACTCAGAAACATTCAGTACTTC. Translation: CASIGLRNIQYF.

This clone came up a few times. The CDR3 loop is CASSGPGTGYQPQHF. The CDR3 DNA reads as TGTGCCAGCAGCGGCCCCGGGACAGGTTATCAGCCCCAGCATTTT. This rearrangement joins TRBV6-5 to TRBJ1-5; 8 positions agree with TRBD1. Trimming removed 6 bases from V and 5 bases from J; junction bases left unmatched: 9. The CDR3 totals 15 residues. CDR1 is MNHEY and CDR2 is SVGAGI in the germline V gene.

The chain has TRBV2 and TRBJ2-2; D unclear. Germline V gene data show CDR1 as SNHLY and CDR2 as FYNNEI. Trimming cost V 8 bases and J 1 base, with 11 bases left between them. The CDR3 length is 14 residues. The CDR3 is CASRRLMNTGELFF. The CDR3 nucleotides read TGTGCCAGCCGACGACTGATGAACACCGGGGAGCTGTTTTTT.

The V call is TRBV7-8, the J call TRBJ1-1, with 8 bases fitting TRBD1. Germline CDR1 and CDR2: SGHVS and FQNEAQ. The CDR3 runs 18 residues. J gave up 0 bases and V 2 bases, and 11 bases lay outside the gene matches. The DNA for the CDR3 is TGTGCCAGCAGCTTATTTGCTGACGGACAGGGTATGAACACTGAAGCTTTCTTT. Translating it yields CASSLFADGQGMNTEAFF.

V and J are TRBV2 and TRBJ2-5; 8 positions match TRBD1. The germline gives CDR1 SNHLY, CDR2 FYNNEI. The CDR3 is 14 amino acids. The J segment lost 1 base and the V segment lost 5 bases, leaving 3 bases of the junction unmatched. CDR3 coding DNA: TGTGCCAGCAGTTCGGACAGGGCCCAAGAGACCCAGTACTTC. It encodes CASSSDRAQETQYF.

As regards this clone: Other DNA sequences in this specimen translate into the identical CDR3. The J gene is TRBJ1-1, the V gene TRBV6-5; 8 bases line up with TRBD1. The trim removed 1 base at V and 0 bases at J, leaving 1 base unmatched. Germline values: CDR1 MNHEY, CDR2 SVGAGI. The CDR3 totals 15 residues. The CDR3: CASSYLTGVNTEAFF. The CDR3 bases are TGTGCCAGCAGTTACTTGACAGGGGTGAACACTGAAGCTTTCTTT.

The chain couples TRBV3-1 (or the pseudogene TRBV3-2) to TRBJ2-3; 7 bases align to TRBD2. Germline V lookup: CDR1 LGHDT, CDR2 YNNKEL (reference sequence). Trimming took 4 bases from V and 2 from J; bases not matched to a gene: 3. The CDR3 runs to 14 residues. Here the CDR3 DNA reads TGTGCCAGCAGCCGGCGGGGGTCCACAGATACGCAGTATTTT. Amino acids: CASSRRGSTDTQYF.

The DNA of the CDR3 is TGTGCCGGGCTCCGGGACCGGGAGTCCGAGCAGTACTTC. Translation gives CAGLRDRESEQYF. The J gene is TRBJ2-7, the V gene TRBV2, with D maybe TRBD2 (6 bases). The V end was cut by 11 bases, the J end by 6 bases, with 20 bases between. The CDR3 loop spans 13 amino acids. Germline V gene sequence: CDR1 SNHLY, CDR2 FYNNEI.

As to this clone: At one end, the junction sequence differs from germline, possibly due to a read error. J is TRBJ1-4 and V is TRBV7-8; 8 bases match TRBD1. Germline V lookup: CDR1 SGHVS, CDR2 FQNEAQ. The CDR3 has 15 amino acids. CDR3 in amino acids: CASSSLTGEREKLFF. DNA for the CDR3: TGTGCCAGCAGCTCCTTGACAGGGGAAAGAGAAAAGCTGTTTTTT.

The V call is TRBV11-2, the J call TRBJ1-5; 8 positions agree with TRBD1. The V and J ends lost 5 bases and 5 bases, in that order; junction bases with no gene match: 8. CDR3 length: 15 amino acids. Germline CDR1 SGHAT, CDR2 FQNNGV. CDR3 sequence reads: CASSIDRGTYQPQHF. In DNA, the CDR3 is TGTGCCAGCAGCATCGACAGGGGAACTTATCAGCCCCAGCATTTT.

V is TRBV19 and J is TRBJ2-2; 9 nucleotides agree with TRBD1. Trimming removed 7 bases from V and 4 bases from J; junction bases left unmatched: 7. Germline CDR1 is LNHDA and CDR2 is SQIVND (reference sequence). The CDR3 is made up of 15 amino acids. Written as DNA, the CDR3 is TGTGCCAGTATCCCGGACAGGGGACGCACCGGGGAGCTGTTTTTT. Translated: CASIPDRGRTGELFF. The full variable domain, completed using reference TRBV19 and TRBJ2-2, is DGGITQSPKYLFRKEGQNVTLSCEQNLNHDAMYWYRQDPGQGLRLIYYSQIVNDFQKGDIAEGYSVSREKKESFPLTVTSAQKNPTAFYLCASIPDRGRTGELFFGEGSRLTVL.

CDR3 loop: CASSLTGSGSPLHF. In DNA, the CDR3 is TGTGCCAGCAGCCTGACAGGCTCCGGGTCACCCCTCCACTTT. V gene TRBV7-9 combines with J gene TRBJ1-6; D may be TRBD1 (6 bases). The CDR3 covers 14 residues. Germline CDR1 reads SEHNR; CDR2 reads FQNEAQ (reference sequence). V lost 5 bases, J lost 10 bases, and 15 bases lay in between.

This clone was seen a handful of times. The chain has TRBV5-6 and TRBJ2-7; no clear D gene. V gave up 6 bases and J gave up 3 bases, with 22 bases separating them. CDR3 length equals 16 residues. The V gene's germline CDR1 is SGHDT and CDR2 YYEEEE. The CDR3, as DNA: TGTGCCAGCACAGCGATATCCGGCGTAGGAAGCTACGAGCAGTACTTC. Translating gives CASTAISGVGSYEQYF.

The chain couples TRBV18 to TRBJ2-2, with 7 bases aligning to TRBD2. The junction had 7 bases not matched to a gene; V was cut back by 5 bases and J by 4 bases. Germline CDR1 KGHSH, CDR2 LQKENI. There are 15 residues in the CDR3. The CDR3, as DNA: TGTGCCAGCTCAATTTCGACGGGAGGCACCGGGGAGCTGTTTTTT. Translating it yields CASSISTGGTGELFF.

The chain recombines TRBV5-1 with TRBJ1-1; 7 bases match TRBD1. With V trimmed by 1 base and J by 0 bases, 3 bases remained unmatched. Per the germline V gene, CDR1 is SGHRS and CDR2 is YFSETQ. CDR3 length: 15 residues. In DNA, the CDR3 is TGCGCCAGCAGCTTGCTCGGACAGGTGAACACTGAAGCTTTCTTT. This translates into CASSLLGQVNTEAFF.

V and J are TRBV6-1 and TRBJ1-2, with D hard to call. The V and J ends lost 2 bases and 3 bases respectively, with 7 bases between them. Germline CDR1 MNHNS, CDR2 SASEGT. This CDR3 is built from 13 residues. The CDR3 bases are TGTGCCAGCAGTGAACGGAGGGACTATGGCTACACCTTC. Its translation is CASSERRDYGYTF.

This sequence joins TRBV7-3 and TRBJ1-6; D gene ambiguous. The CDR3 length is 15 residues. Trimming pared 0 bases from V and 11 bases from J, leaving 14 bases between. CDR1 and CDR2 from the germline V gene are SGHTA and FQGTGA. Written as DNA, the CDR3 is TGTGCCAGCAGCTTAACTTACGGGGAAATGGCACCCCTCCACTTT. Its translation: CASSLTYGEMAPLHF.

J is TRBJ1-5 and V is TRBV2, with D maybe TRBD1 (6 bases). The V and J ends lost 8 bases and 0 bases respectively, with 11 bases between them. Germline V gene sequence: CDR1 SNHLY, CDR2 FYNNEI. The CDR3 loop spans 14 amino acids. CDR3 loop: CASQTGNSNQPQHF. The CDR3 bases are TGTGCCAGCCAGACAGGAAATAGCAATCAGCCCCAGCATTTT.

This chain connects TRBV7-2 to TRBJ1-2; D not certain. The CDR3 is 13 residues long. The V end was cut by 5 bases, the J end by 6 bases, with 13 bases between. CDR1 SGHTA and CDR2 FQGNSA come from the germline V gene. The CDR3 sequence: CASSASPGDGYTF. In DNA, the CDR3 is TGTGCCAGCAGCGCAAGCCCAGGTGATGGCTACACCTTC.

CDR3 nucleotide sequence: TGCGCCAGCAGCTTGGATGGCCAGGGGAATGAGCAGTTCTTC. Translating gives CASSLDGQGNEQFF. The chain couples TRBV5-1 to TRBJ2-1, with D possibly matching TRBD1 (6 bases). Germline V gene sequence: CDR1 SGHRS, CDR2 YFSETQ. This CDR3 has 14 amino acids. Deletions cut 0 bases from V and 7 bases from J, with 11 bases between.

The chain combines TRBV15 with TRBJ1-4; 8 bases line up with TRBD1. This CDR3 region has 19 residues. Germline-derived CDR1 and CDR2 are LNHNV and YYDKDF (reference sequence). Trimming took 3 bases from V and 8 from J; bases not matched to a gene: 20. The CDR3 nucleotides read TGTGCCACCAGCAGCCCCACAGGGGGTGGATTGGAATCGAGGGAAAAACTGTTTTTT. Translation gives CATSSPTGGGLESREKLFF.

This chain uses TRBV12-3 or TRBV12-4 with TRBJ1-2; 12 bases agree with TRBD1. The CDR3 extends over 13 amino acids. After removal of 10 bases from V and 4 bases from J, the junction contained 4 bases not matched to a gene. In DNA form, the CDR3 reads TGTGCCACCAGGGACAGGGGGCCCTATGGCTACACCTTC. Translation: CATRDRGPYGYTF.

CDR3 sequence (DNA): TGTGCCAGCGGAATTCCTGGGAGTGGCTACACCTTC. Its translation is CASGIPGSGYTF. The V and J genes are TRBV27 and TRBJ1-2; D unclear. CDR3 length equals 12 residues. CDR1 and CDR2 (germline): MNHEY, SMNVEV (reference sequence). The V and J ends lost 8 bases and 7 bases respectively, with 14 bases between them.